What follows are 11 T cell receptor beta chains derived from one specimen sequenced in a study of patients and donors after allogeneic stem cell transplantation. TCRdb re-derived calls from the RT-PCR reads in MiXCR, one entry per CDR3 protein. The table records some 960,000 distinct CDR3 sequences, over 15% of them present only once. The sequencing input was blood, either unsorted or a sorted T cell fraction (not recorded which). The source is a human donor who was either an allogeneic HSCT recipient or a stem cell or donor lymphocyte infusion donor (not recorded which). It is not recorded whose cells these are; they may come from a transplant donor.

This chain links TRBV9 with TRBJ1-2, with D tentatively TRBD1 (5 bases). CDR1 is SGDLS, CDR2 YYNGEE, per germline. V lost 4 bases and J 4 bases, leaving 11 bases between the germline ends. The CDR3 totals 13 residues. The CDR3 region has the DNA TGTGCCAGCAGCATCCCGGGACTCTATGGCTACACCTTC. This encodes CASSIPGLYGYTF.

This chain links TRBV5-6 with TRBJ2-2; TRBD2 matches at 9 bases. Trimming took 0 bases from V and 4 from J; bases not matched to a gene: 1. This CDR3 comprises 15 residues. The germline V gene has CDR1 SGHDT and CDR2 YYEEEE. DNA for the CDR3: TGTGCCAGCAGCTTGGTAGCGGGGGTCACCGGGGAGCTGTTTTTT. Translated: CASSLVAGVTGELFF.

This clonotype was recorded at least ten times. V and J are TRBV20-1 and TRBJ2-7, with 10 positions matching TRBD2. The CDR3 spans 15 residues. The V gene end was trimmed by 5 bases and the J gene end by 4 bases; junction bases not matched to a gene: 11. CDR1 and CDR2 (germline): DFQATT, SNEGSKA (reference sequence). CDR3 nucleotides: TGCAGTGCTTCGGAGCTAGCGGGAGCTGCATACGAGCAGTACTTC. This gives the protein CSASELAGAAYEQYF.

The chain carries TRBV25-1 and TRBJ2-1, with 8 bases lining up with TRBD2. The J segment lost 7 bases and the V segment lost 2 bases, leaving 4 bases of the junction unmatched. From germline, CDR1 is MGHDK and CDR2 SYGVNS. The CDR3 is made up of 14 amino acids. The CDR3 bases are TGTGCCAGCAGTGAAGGGGGCGGGGGGAATGAGCAGTTCTTC. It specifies CASSEGGGGNEQFF. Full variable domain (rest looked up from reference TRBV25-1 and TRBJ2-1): EADIYQTPRYLVIGTGKKITLECSQTMGHDKMYWYQQDPGMELHLIHYSYGVNSTEKGDLSSESTVSRIRTEHFPLTLESARPSHTSQYLCASSEGGGGNEQFFGPGTRLTVL.

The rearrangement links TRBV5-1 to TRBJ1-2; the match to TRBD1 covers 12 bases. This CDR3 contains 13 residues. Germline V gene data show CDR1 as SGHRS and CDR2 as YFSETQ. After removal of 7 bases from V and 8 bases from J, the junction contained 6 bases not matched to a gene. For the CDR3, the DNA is TGCGCCAGCTCAGGGACAGGGGGCAGCGGCTACACCTTC. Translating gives CASSGTGGSGYTF.

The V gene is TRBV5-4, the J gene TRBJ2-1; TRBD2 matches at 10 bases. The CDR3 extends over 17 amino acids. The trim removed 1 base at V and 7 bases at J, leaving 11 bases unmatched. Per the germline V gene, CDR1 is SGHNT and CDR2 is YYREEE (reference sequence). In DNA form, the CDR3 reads TGTGCCAGCAGCTTGAATAGCGGGAGGCCACAATTAAATGAGCAGTTCTTC. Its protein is CASSLNSGRPQLNEQFF.

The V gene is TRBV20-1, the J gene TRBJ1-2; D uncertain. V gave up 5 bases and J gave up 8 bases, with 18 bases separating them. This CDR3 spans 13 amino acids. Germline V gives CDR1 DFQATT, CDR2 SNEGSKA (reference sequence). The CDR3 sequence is CSAPRRILGGYTF. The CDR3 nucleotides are TGCAGTGCTCCCCGCCGGATTCTTGGGGGCTACACCTTC.

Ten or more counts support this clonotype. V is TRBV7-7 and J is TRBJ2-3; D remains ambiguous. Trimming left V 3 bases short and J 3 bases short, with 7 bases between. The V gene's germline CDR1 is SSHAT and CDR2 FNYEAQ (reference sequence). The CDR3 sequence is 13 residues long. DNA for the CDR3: TGTGCCAGCAGCTTTCTGCGGACAGATACGCAGTATTTT. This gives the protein CASSFLRTDTQYF.

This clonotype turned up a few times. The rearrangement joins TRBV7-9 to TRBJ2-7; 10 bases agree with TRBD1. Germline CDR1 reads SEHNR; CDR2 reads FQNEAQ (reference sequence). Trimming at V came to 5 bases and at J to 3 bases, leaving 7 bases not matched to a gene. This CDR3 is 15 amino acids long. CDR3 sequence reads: CASSPQGTGVYEQYF. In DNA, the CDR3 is TGTGCCAGCAGCCCCCAGGGGACAGGGGTCTACGAGCAGTACTTC.

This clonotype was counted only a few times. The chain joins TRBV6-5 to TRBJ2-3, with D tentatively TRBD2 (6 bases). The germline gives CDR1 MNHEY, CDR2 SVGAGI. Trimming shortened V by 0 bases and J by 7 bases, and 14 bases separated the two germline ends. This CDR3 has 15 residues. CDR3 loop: CASSYSSGGHHTQYF. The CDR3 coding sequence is TGTGCCAGCAGTTACTCGAGTGGAGGGCACCATACGCAGTATTTT.

The CDR3 sequence is CASSTGRAGYTF. The CDR3 DNA sequence: TGTGCCAGCAGCACCGGCAGGGCTGGCTACACCTTC. V usage is TRBV6-5 and J usage is TRBJ1-2, with D possibly TRBD1 on 5 matching bases. Deletions cut 6 bases from V and 7 bases from J, with 12 bases between. Germline V lookup: CDR1 MNHEY, CDR2 SVGAGI. The CDR3 contains 12 residues.